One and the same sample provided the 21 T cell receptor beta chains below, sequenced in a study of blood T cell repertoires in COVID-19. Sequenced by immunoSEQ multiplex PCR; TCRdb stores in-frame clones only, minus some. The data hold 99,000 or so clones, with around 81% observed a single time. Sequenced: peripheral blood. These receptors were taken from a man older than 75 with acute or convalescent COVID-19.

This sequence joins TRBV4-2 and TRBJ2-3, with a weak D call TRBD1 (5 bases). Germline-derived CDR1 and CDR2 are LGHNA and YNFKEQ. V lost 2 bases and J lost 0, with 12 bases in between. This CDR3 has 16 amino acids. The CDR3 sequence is CASSQKRQTSTDTQYF. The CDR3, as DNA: TGTGCCAGCAGCCAAAAACGACAGACTAGCACAGATACGCAGTATTTT.

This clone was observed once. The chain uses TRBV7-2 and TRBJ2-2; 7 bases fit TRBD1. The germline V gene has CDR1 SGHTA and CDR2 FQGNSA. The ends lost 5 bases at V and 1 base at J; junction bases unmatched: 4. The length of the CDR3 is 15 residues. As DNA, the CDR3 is TGTGCCAGCAGCCTTCGGACAGGGAACACCGGGGAGCTGTTTTTT. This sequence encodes CASSLRTGNTGELFF. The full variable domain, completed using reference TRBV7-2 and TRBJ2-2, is GAGVSQSPSNKVTEKGKDVELRCDPISGHTALYWYRQSLGQGLEFLIYFQGNSAPDKSGLPSDRFSAERTGGSVSTLTIQRTQQEDSAVYLCASSLRTGNTGELFFGEGSRLTVL.

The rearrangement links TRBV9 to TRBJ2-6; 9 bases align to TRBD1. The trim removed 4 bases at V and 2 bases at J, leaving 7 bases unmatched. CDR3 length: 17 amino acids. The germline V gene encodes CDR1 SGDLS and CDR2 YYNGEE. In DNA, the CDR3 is TGTGCCAGCAGCCCCTCTACAGGGGGCGCTGGGGCCAACGTCCTGACTTTC. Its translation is CASSPSTGGAGANVLTF.

Here the CDR3 reads CASGPNEKLFF. CDR3 DNA: TGTGCCAGCGGCCCTAATGAAAAACTGTTTTTT. The V call is TRBV28, the J call TRBJ1-4; D is unresolved. V lost 8 bases, J lost 3 bases, and 4 bases lay in between. The CDR3 consists of 11 residues. CDR1 MDHEN and CDR2 SYDVKM come from the germline V gene.

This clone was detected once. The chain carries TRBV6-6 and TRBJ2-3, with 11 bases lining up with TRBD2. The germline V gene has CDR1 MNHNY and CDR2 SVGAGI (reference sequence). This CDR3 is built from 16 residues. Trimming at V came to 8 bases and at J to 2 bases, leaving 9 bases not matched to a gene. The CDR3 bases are TGTGCCAGCGGGAGGACTAGCGGGCCGAACACAGATACGCAGTATTTT. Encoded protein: CASGRTSGPNTDTQYF.

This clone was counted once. The CDR3: CASSQVGQDQPQHF. In DNA form, the CDR3 reads TGTGCCAGCAGCCAAGTGGGACAGGATCAGCCCCAGCATTTT. This sequence joins TRBV14 and TRBJ1-5; 8 positions agree with TRBD1. The CDR3 is 14 amino acids. Germline values: CDR1 SGHDN, CDR2 FVKESK. J lost 5 bases, V lost 1 base, and 1 base had no gene match.

CDR3 DNA sequence: TGTGCCAGCAGTCGGACAGGGGGCAACACTGAAGCTTTCTTT. Protein sequence: CASSRTGGNTEAFF. The chain joins TRBV6-6 to TRBJ1-1; 11 bases line up with TRBD1. Germline lookup yields CDR1 MNHNY and CDR2 SVGAGI (reference sequence). V lost 5 bases and J lost 2; bases outside the gene matches: 1. There are 14 residues in the CDR3.

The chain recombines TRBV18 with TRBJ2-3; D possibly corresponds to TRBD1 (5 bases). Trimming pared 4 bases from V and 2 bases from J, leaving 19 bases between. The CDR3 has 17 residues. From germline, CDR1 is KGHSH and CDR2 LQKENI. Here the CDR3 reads CASSLPYSRGDTDTQYF. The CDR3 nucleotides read TGTGCCAGCTCACTCCCATACTCTAGGGGTGACACAGATACGCAGTATTTT.

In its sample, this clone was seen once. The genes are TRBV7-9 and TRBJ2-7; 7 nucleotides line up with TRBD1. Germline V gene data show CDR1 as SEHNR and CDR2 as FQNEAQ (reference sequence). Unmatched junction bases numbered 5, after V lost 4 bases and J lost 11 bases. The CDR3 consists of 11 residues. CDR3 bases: TGTGCCAGCAGCTCAACAGGGGCCAAGTACTTC. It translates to CASSSTGAKYF.

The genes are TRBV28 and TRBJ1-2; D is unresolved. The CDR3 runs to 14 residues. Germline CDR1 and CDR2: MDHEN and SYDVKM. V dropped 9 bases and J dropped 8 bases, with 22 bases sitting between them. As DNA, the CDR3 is TGTGCCAGTCAGACCGGGGTACACTATGTGGGCTACACCTTC. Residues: CASQTGVHYVGYTF.

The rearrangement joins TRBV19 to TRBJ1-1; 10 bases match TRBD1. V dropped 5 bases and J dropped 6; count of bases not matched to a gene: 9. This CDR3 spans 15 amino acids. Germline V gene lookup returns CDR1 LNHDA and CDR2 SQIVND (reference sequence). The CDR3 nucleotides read TGTGCCAGTAGTGTCGACAGGGGGCTGGTCCCTGAAGCTTTCTTT. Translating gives CASSVDRGLVPEAFF. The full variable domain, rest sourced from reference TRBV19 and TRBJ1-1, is DGGITQSPKYLFRKEGQNVTLSCEQNLNHDAMYWYRQDPGQGLRLIYYSQIVNDFQKGDIAEGYSVSREKKESFPLTVTSAQKNPTAFYLCASSVDRGLVPEAFFGQGTRLTVV.

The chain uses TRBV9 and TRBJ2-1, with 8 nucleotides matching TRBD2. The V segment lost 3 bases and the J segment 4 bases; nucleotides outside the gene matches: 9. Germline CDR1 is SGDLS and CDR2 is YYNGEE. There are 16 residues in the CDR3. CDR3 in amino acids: CASSAGGPVMYNEQFF. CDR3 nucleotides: TGTGCCAGCAGCGCGGGAGGGCCTGTTATGTACAATGAGCAGTTCTTC.

CDR3 in amino acids: CASSQRTGESYGYTF. Written as DNA, the CDR3 is TGCGCCAGCAGCCAGAGGACAGGGGAGAGCTATGGCTACACCTTC. The chain links TRBV4-1 to TRBJ1-2; 9 bases are a match to TRBD1. Trimming at V came to 3 bases and at J to 4 bases, leaving 6 bases not matched to a gene. CDR3 length: 15 amino acids. CDR1 and CDR2 from the germline V gene are MGHRA and YSYEKL.

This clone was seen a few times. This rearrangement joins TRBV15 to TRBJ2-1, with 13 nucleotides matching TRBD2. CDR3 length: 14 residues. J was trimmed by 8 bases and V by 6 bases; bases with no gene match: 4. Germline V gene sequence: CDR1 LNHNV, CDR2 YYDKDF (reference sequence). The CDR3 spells CATSEGLAGYEQFF. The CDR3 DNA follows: TGTGCCACCAGTGAGGGACTAGCGGGATATGAGCAGTTCTTC.

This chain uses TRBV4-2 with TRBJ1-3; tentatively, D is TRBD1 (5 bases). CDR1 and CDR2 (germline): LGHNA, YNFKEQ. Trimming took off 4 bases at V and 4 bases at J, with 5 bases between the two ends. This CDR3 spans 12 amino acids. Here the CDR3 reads CASSPGGNTIYF. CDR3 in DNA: TGTGCCAGCAGCCCAGGGGGAAACACCATATATTTT.

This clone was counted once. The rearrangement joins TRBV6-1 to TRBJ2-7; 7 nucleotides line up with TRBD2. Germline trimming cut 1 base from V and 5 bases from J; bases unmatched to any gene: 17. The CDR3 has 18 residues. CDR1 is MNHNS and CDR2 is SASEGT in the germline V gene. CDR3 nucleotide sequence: TGTGCCAGCAGTGAAGGGCCGTACTACCAGGCGGCGGGGGACGAGCAGTACTTC. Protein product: CASSEGPYYQAAGDEQYF.

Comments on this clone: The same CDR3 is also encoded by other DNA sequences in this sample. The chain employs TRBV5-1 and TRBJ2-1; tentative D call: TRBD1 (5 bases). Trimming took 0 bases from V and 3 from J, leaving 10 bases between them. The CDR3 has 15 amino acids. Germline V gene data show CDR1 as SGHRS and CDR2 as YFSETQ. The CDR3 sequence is CASSLAQGYYNEQFF. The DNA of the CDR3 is TGCGCCAGCAGCTTGGCCCAGGGCTACTACAATGAGCAGTTCTTC.

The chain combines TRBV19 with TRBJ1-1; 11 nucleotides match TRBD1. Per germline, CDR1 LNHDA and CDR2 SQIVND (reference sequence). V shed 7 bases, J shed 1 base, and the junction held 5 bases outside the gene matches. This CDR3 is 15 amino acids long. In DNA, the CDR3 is TGTGCCAGTACCGGGACAGGGGGGACGAACACTGAAGCTTTCTTT. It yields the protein CASTGTGGTNTEAFF.

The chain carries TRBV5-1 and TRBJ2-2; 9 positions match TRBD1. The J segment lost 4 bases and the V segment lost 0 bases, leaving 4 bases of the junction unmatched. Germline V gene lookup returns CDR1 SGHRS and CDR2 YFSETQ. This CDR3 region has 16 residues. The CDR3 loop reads CASSLARTGVTGELFF. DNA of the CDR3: TGCGCCAGCAGCTTGGCCCGGACAGGGGTCACCGGGGAGCTGTTTTTT.

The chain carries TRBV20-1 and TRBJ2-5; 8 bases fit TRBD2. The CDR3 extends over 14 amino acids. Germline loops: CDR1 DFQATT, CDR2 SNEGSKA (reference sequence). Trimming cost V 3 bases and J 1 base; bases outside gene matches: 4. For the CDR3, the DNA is TGCAGTGCTAGTATAGGGACTAGCCAAGAGACCCAGTACTTC. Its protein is CSASIGTSQETQYF.

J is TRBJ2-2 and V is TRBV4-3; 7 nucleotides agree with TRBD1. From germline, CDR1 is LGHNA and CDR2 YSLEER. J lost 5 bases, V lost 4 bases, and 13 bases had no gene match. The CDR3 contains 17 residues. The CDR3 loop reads CASSLATGQLRTGELFF. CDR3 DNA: TGCGCCAGCAGCCTAGCGACAGGGCAATTGAGAACCGGGGAGCTGTTTTTT.